The clone carrying this T cell receptor beta chain was seen just once. TCRdb re-analysed the 5' RACE reads in MiXCR, keeping a single row per CDR3 protein. Among tens of thousands of distinct CDR3 sequences, roughly an eighth were seen once, and the ten largest hold less than 4.5%. The data belong to a study of early T cells in non-severe SARS-CoV-2 infection. CDR3 length equals 15 residues. The germline gives CDR1 SEHNR, CDR2 FQNEAQ (reference sequence). The V end was cut by 1 base, the J end by 2 bases, with 10 bases between. The clonotype comes from an adult who was a healthcare worker with PCR-confirmed SARS-CoV-2 infection or an uninfected control (not recorded which). Sequencing was done on a sample of whole blood. The J gene is TRBJ2-3, the V gene TRBV7-9; D perhaps matches TRBD2 (6 bases). CDR3 coding DNA: TGTGCCAGCAGCTTAGGCGGGACTCTCACAGATACGCAGTATTTT. Translating it yields CASSLGGTLTDTQYF. The variable domain in full, completed from reference TRBV7-9 and TRBJ2-3, reads DTGVSQNPRHKITKRGQNVTFRCDPISEHNRLYWYRQTLGQGPEFLTYFQNEAQLEKSRLLSDRFSAERPKGSFSTLEIQRTEQGDSAMYLCASSLGGTLTDTQYFGPGTRLTVL.